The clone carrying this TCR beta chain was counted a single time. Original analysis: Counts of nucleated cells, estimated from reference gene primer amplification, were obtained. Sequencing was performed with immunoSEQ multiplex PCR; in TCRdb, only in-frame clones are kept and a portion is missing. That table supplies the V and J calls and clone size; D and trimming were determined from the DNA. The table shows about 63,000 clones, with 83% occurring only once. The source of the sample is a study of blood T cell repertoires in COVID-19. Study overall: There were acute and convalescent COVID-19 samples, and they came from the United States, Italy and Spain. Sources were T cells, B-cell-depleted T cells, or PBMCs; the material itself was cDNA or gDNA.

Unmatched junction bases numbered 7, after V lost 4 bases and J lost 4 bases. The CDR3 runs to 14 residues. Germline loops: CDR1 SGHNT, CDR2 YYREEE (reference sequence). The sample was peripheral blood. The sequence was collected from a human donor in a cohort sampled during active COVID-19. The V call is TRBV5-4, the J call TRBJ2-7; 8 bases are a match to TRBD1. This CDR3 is CASSLGQGRYEQYF. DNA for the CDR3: TGTGCCAGCAGCCTCGGACAGGGTCGGTACGAGCAGTACTTC.